This TCR beta chain was obtained from a study of early stage breast cancer tumors. Study context: Most invasive tumors, twelve of 16, were ER+/PR+/HER2-.

Germline assignment: CDR1 SGHRS and CDR2 YFSETQ. V lost 8 bases, J lost 4 bases, and 18 bases lay in between. This CDR3 region has 15 residues. Generated by immunoSEQ multiplex PCR, the TCRdb table keeps only in-frame clones and is missing some. Of about 28,000 clones listed, 80% were seen once; the top ten hold about an eighth. This sequence joins TRBV5-1 and TRBJ1-4, with D possibly matching TRBD1 (5 bases). The receptor's source is a person in their sixties with breast cancer. The sample consisted of blood. For the CDR3, the DNA is TGCGCCAGTCAACAGGCGCCCGGAGTTAATGAAAAACTGTTTTTT. It encodes CASQQAPGVNEKLFF.